This TCR beta chain was sequenced in a study of CD8 T cells in ankylosing spondylitis. Findings of the study overall: For ankylosing spondylitis blood, a TCR beta motif of seven to nine highly homologous variants appeared characteristic.

This clonotype was observed many times. What it binds is unknown. Via MiXCR, TCRdb re-called the 5' RACE reads, giving one row per CDR3 protein. The table includes roughly 69,000 distinct CDR3 sequences, approximately 5% detected once. Germline trimming cut 0 bases from V and 4 bases from J; bases unmatched to any gene: 3. The CDR3 has 15 residues. CDR1 MRHNA and CDR2 SNTAGT come from the germline V gene. The V gene is TRBV6-4, the J gene TRBJ2-3; 8 bases are a match to TRBD2. The material sequenced was blood, either unsorted or a sorted T cell fraction (not recorded which). This TCR came from a male donor with ankylosing spondylitis or in good health (not recorded which). CDR3 DNA: TGTGCCAGCAGTGACTCTAGCGGGGACTCAGATACGCAGTATTTT. Its protein product is CASSDSSGDSDTQYF.